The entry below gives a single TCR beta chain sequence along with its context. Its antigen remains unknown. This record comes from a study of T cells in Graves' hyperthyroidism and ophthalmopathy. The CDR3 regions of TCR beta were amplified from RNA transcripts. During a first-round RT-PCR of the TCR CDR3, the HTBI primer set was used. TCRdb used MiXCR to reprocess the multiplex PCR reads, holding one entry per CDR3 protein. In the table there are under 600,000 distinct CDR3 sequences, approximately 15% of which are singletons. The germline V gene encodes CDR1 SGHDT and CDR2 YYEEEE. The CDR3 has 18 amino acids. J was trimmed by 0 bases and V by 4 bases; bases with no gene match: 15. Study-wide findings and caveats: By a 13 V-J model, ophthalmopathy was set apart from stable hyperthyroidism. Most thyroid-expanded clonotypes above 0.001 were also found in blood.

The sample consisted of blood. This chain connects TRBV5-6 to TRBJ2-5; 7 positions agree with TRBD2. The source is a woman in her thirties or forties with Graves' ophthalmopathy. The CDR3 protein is CASSPSGMSESYQETQYF. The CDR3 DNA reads TGTGCCAGCAGCCCGAGCGGGATGTCAGAATCCTACCAAGAGACCCAGTACTTC.